The T cell receptor beta chain under discussion was sequenced for a study of shared clonotypes between healthy human individuals. Broader study findings: Few donors restricted represented genetic and exposure-history diversity.

In the case of this clone: Its specificity is not known.

Data came from immunoSEQ multiplex PCR; TCRdb stores just in-frame clones and leaves some out. The data hold roughly 2,500,000 clones, with under 95% observed a single time. What was sequenced was naive CD4+ T cells from PBMCs. Subset indicated: CD45RA+ positively selected. The sequence was obtained from a young man in good health. Some clones in this sample may be carry-over from other donors' samples.

DNA for the CDR3: TGTGCCAGCAGCTTGATGACAGTATCTGAAGCTTTCTTT. The encoded protein is CASSLMTVSEAFF. The V and J genes are TRBV5-4 and TRBJ1-1; D might be TRBD1 (5 bases). Germline CDR1 SGHNT, CDR2 YYREEE (reference sequence). V lost 1 base and J 6 bases, leaving 10 bases between the germline ends. The CDR3 loop spans 13 amino acids.